The clone carrying this T cell receptor beta chain showed up just a few times. Its antigen is currently unknown. No fewer than 5.5 micrograms of total RNA were isolated from every sample. The germline V gene has CDR1 MNHEY and CDR2 SVGAGI. This CDR3 spans 13 amino acids. The V end lost 1 base, the J end lost 5 bases, and 5 bases lay between the germline ends. This entry belongs to a study of blood T cells in healthy people across ages. Overall study findings and caveats: Among T cells, TCR beta diversity per million cells dropped roughly linearly as age rose.

The authors ran a second PCR of roughly 7 to 11 cycles using a sample-barcoded 5' primer and a J-beta primer mix. Each of the cDNA molecules was tagged by a template-switch adaptor with 12 random nucleotides. TCRdb re-called the 5' RACE reads with MiXCR, one entry per CDR3 protein. The sample has 500,000 to 650,000 distinct CDR3 sequences; about 26% are singletons. Another study also made use of these data, one on T cells of mothers and their children. That work states: In both related and unrelated pairs, TCR recombination output is shaped similarly by thymic selection.

The sample comprised blood. The chain links TRBV6-5 to TRBJ2-2; D gene unclear. This receptor was identified in a boy aged 2-15 years in good health. The CDR3 here is CASSYWRTGELFF. The CDR3 DNA reads TGTGCCAGCAGTTACTGGCGGACCGGGGAGCTGTTTTTT.